The 22 T cell receptor beta chains below all came from one sample that was sequenced in a study of cytotoxic CD8 clonotypes in ibrutinib-treated CLL. Libraries were prepared by immunoSEQ multiplex PCR; TCRdb keeps only in-frame clonotypes and omits some of them. The sample lists roughly 300,000 clones; approximately 76% were seen once. The sample consisted of PBMCs, taken at disease progression, from a patient treated with ibrutinib. Source of these receptors: a human donor with chronic lymphocytic leukemia.

The chain employs TRBV7-9 and TRBJ2-1; perhaps TRBD1 as D (5 bases). CDR1 is SEHNR and CDR2 is FQNEAQ in the germline V gene (reference sequence). Trimming shortened V by 5 bases and J by 4 bases, and 18 bases separated the two germline ends. The CDR3 is 16 residues long. The CDR3 sequence is CASSPPRTPSYNEQFF. The CDR3 nucleotides are TGTGCCAGCAGCCCACCCCGGACACCGAGTTACAATGAGCAGTTCTTC.

The V call is TRBV9, the J call TRBJ2-7, with 9 bases lining up with TRBD1. The J segment lost 3 bases and the V segment lost 4 bases, leaving 11 bases of the junction unmatched. Germline CDR1 is SGDLS and CDR2 is YYNGEE. This CDR3 contains 16 residues. The DNA for the CDR3 is TGTGCCAGCAGCCCGGGGACAGGGTCATCCTACTACGAGCAGTACTTC. It encodes CASSPGTGSSYYEQYF. The variable domain in full, with the rest retrieved from reference TRBV9 and TRBJ2-7, is DSGVTQTPKHLITATGQRVTLRCSPRSGDLSVYWYQQSLDQGLQFLIQYYNGEERAKGNILERFSAQQFPDLHSELNLSSLELGDSALYFCASSPGTGSSYYEQYFGPGTRLTVT.

This clone showed up just once. This chain joins TRBV5-1 and TRBJ1-1; no definite D call. CDR3 size: 14 residues. The V and J ends lost 4 bases and 2 bases respectively, with 12 bases between them. The V gene's germline CDR1 is SGHRS and CDR2 YFSETQ. The CDR3 reads CASSPRGFNTEAFF. The CDR3 nucleotides are TGCGCCAGCAGCCCCCGGGGTTTTAACACTGAAGCTTTCTTT.

V is TRBV9 and J is TRBJ2-7, with 8 nucleotides matching TRBD2. The length of the CDR3 is 14 residues. Germline V lookup: CDR1 SGDLS, CDR2 YYNGEE. The J segment lost 2 bases and the V segment lost 4 bases, leaving 5 bases of the junction unmatched. The CDR3 sequence: CASSPRTSTYEQYF. The CDR3 DNA reads as TGTGCCAGCAGCCCTCGGACTAGCACCTACGAGCAGTACTTC. The full variable domain, its missing parts supplied by reference TRBV9 and TRBJ2-7, is DSGVTQTPKHLITATGQRVTLRCSPRSGDLSVYWYQQSLDQGLQFLIQYYNGEERAKGNILERFSAQQFPDLHSELNLSSLELGDSALYFCASSPRTSTYEQYFGPGTRLTVT.

Only a few counts were recorded for this clone. The DNA for the CDR3 is TGTGCCAGCACCCAAGTCGGGGGCCGGACTGAAGCTTTCTTT. It is translated as CASTQVGGRTEAFF. The rearrangement joins TRBV2 to TRBJ1-1, with D possibly being TRBD1 (6 bases). The CDR3 covers 14 residues. The V gene's germline CDR1 is SNHLY and CDR2 FYNNEI. V lost 7 bases, J lost 5 bases, and 17 bases lay in between.

The table lists this clone with a few counts. The rearrangement joins TRBV27 to TRBJ1-6, with 8 bases that match TRBD1. CDR1 and CDR2 from the germline V gene are MNHEY and SMNVEV (reference sequence). V was clipped by 2 bases and J by 2 bases; unmatched bases: 8. The CDR3 has 18 amino acids. The chain's CDR3 is CASSLQPRQGTYNSPLHF. CDR3 bases: TGTGCCAGCAGTTTACAACCACGACAGGGGACCTATAATTCACCCCTCCACTTT.

V usage is TRBV7-8 and J usage is TRBJ2-7, with a possible D match to TRBD2 (6 bases). CDR3 length: 14 amino acids. V was trimmed by 5 bases and J by 5 bases, leaving 16 bases between them. In germline, CDR1 is SGHVS, CDR2 FQNEAQ. The CDR3 loop is CASSRKGLKNEQYF. CDR3 DNA: TGTGCCAGCAGCCGAAAGGGACTTAAAAACGAGCAGTACTTC.

V is TRBV6-1 and J is TRBJ2-5; 11 bases agree with TRBD2. J gave up 4 bases and V 3 bases, and 10 bases lay outside the gene matches. Per germline, CDR1 MNHNS and CDR2 SASEGT. The CDR3 covers 17 residues. This chain's CDR3 is CASSDHIAGGPGETQYF. CDR3 DNA: TGTGCCAGCAGTGATCATATAGCGGGAGGGCCGGGAGAGACCCAGTACTTC.

V usage is TRBV1 and J usage is TRBJ1-2; the tabulated D call, TRBD1, remains unverified against the DNA. TRBV1 is noted as a pseudogene. The CDR3 consists of 19 residues. The CDR3 DNA follows: TGCACCAGCCCCACCGCCATGCGAAAAGGCAGGGGGCAGAACTATGGCTACACCTTC. As protein: CTSPTAMRKGRGQNYGYTF.

The table lists this clone with a count of one. The chain uses TRBV7-3 and TRBJ2-2; 8 bases are a match to TRBD2. V shed 4 bases and J 1 base; nucleotides not matched to a gene: 5. The CDR3 totals 16 residues. CDR1 SGHTA and CDR2 FQGTGA come from the germline V gene. CDR3: CASSSWTSLNTGELFF. The CDR3 nucleotides are TGTGCCAGCAGCTCCTGGACTAGCTTGAACACCGGGGAGCTGTTTTTT.

The CDR3 DNA reads TGTGCCAGCAGCCTATCGTTTGGCTACGAGCAGTACTTC. This translates into CASSLSFGYEQYF. The chain has TRBV7-2 and TRBJ2-7; D not resolved. Trimming cost V 5 bases and J 3 bases, with 11 bases left between them. In germline, CDR1 is SGHTA, CDR2 FQGNSA. The CDR3 runs to 13 residues. The full variable domain, in which reference TRBV7-2 and TRBJ2-7 provide the parts outside the CDR3, is GAGVSQSPSNKVTEKGKDVELRCDPISGHTALYWYRQSLGQGLEFLIYFQGNSAPDKSGLPSDRFSAERTGGSVSTLTIQRTQQEDSAVYLCASSLSFGYEQYFGPGTRLTVT.

The J gene is TRBJ2-7, the V gene TRBV4-3, with 15 bases that match TRBD2. CDR1 is LGHNA and CDR2 is YSLEER in the germline V gene. V was pared by 2 bases and J by 2 bases, with 1 base of the junction left unmatched. The CDR3 is 16 residues long. Here the CDR3 DNA reads TGCGCCAGCAGCCAAAGGACTAGCGGGAGGGCCTACGAGCAGTACTTC. It translates to CASSQRTSGRAYEQYF.

This clone was found a few times. The chain links TRBV4-1 to TRBJ1-5; D is possibly TRBD1 (6 bases). The V gene's germline CDR1 is MGHRA and CDR2 YSYEKL. The CDR3 runs to 15 residues. V lost 3 bases and J lost 4, with 13 bases in between. The CDR3 nucleotides read TGCGCCAGCAGCCACTCTAAGGGGGTTAATCAGCCCCAGCATTTT. The encoded protein is CASSHSKGVNQPQHF.

This chain links TRBV4-3 with TRBJ2-7; D is ambiguous. Per the germline V gene, CDR1 is LGHNA and CDR2 is YSLEER. The ends were cut back, 4 bases at V and 3 bases at J, with 16 bases in the middle. The CDR3 has 15 amino acids. CDR3 loop: CASSPRRETFYEQYF. The CDR3 bases are TGCGCCAGCAGCCCCCGTCGCGAAACCTTCTACGAGCAGTACTTC.

V gene TRBV7-6 combines with J gene TRBJ2-2; TRBD2 is a possible D gene (7 bases). CDR1 SGHVS and CDR2 FNYEAQ come from the germline V gene. The CDR3 extends over 18 amino acids. V was cut by 2 bases and J by 3 bases, with 19 bases left in between. This CDR3 reads CASSLRRLGGQYTGELFF. The CDR3, as DNA: TGTGCCAGCAGCTTACGCCGCCTCGGGGGGCAATACACCGGGGAGCTGTTTTTT. The variable domain in full, with the rest retrieved from reference TRBV7-6 and TRBJ2-2, is GAGVSQSPRYKVTKRGQDVALRCDPISGHVSLYWYRQALGQGPEFLTYFNYEAQQDKSGLPNDRFSAERPEGSISTLTIQRTEQRDSAMYRCASSLRRLGGQYTGELFFGEGSRLTVL.

The chain joins TRBV7-9 to TRBJ2-7; D is unresolved. CDR1 and CDR2 from the germline V gene are SEHNR and FQNEAQ (reference sequence). The CDR3 runs 13 residues. Trimming left V 3 bases short and J 6 bases short, with 12 bases between. DNA of the CDR3: TGTGCCAGCAGCTTCCGACTCTATGGCGAGCAGTACTTC. This translates into CASSFRLYGEQYF.

This chain joins TRBV7-8 and TRBJ1-2; the D is unclear. The germline gives CDR1 SGHVS, CDR2 FQNEAQ. The V end was cut by 1 base, the J end by 0 bases, with 9 bases between. This CDR3 is 15 amino acids long. Here the CDR3 DNA reads TGTGCCAGCAGCTTAGTTAGGCTAACTAACTATGGCTACACCTTC. Translated: CASSLVRLTNYGYTF.

The chain recombines TRBV7-2 with TRBJ2-1; tentatively, D is TRBD1 or TRBD2 (5 bases each). The CDR3 has 14 residues. Germline assignment: CDR1 SGHTA and CDR2 FQGNSA. Trimming took off 0 bases at V and 8 bases at J, with 11 bases between the two ends. The CDR3 DNA sequence: TGTGCCAGCAGCTTAGCCCCGGGGCAAGATGAGCAGTTCTTC. Its protein is CASSLAPGQDEQFF.

The chain combines TRBV15 with TRBJ2-7; TRBD2 agrees at 10 bases. Germline V gives CDR1 LNHNV, CDR2 YYDKDF (reference sequence). This CDR3 region has 13 residues. V trimming: 4 bases; J trimming: 5 bases; junction bases outside the gene matches: 2. CDR3 loop: CATSTSGSNEQYF. CDR3 in DNA: TGTGCCACCAGCACTAGCGGGAGTAACGAGCAGTACTTC.

The chain recombines TRBV7-8 with TRBJ2-3, with D perhaps matching TRBD2 (6 bases). Germline V gene data show CDR1 as SGHVS and CDR2 as FQNEAQ. The CDR3 runs to 16 residues. V lost 5 bases and J lost 2, with 17 bases in between. The CDR3 region is CASSGGTPVPTDTQYF. The CDR3 DNA is TGTGCCAGCAGCGGAGGGACTCCCGTTCCCACAGATACGCAGTATTTT.

The V call is TRBV5-6, the J call TRBJ2-7, with D perhaps being TRBD1 or TRBD2 (5 bases each). CDR3 length equals 16 residues. Germline lookup yields CDR1 SGHDT and CDR2 YYEEEE. Trimming pared 4 bases from V and 3 bases from J, leaving 20 bases between. The CDR3, as DNA: TGTGCCAGCAGCCCCCGGACGAGGGACCCATACTACGAGCAGTACTTC. This codes for CASSPRTRDPYYEQYF. Using reference TRBV5-6 and TRBJ2-7 for the parts outside the CDR3, the full variable domain is DAGVTQSPTHLIKTRGQQVTLRCSPKSGHDTVSWYQQALGQGPQFIFQYYEEEERQRGNFPDRFSGHQFPNYSSELNVNALLLGDSALYLCASSPRTRDPYYEQYFGPGTRLTVT.

The chain employs TRBV2 and TRBJ1-4; D uncertain. V shed 3 bases and J shed 14 bases, with 7 bases lying between them. Germline CDR1 SNHLY, CDR2 FYNNEI. The CDR3 runs 10 residues. CDR3 amino acids: CASSEVELFF. The CDR3 nucleotides read TGTGCCAGCAGTGAGGTTGAGCTGTTTTTT.